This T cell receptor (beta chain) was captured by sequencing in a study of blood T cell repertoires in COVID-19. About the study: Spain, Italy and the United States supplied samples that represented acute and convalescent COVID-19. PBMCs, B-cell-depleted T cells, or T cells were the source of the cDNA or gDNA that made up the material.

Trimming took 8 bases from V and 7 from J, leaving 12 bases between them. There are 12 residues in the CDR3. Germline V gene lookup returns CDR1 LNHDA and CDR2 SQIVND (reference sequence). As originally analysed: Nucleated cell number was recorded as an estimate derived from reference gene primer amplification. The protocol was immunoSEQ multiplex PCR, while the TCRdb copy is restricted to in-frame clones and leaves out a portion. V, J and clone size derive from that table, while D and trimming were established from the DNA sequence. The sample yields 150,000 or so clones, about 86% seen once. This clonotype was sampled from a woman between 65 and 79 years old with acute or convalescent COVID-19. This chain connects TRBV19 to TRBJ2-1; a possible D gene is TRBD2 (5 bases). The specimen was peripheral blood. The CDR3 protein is CASRGDVNEQFF. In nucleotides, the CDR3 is TGTGCCAGTCGGGGAGATGTTAATGAGCAGTTCTTC. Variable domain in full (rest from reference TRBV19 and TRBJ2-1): DGGITQSPKYLFRKEGQNVTLSCEQNLNHDAMYWYRQDPGQGLRLIYYSQIVNDFQKGDIAEGYSVSREKKESFPLTVTSAQKNPTAFYLCASRGDVNEQFFGPGTRLTVL.